One T cell receptor (beta chain) is described in this entry. Its antigen is unidentified. PCR involved 60 Vbeta and 13 Jbeta primers. Sequencing was performed with immunoSEQ multiplex PCR; in TCRdb, only in-frame clones are kept and a portion is missing. The sample includes more than 85,000 clones, more than 60% seen only once; the top ten take 2% to 2.5%. The data are from a study of cytomegalovirus exposure and HLA in healthy donors. Whole-study results and caveats: Confirmation was obtained in vitro that a few CMV-associated chains are specific for CMV antigens. The authors listed 150 to 200 TCR beta chains as cytomegalovirus-associated. Reportedly, TCR beta sequences accurately predicted HLA-A and HLA-B alleles in most subjects.

The material sequenced was PBMCs. The TCR sequence derives from a man between 25 and 39 years old in good health and CMV-seronegative.

CDR3 DNA sequence: TGTGCCAGCAAAAAGAGACTAGTGACCTACAATGAGCAGTTCTTC. The encoded protein is CASKKRLVTYNEQFF. J is TRBJ2-1 and V is TRBV6-6; tentatively, D is TRBD2 (6 bases). In germline, CDR1 is MNHNY, CDR2 SVGAGI (reference sequence). The CDR3 is made up of 15 amino acids. Trimming cost V 7 bases and J 2 bases, with 15 bases left between them.